These 17 T cell receptor beta chains share one sample of origin, sequenced in a study of blood T cell repertoires in COVID-19. Here immunoSEQ multiplex PCR was the method, and the copy in TCRdb shows in-frame clones only, minus some. Of over 300,000 clones in the sample, roughly 88% are singletons; the top ten hold over 0.9%. The sequencing input was PBMCs or T cells enriched from blood (not recorded which). The receptors shown here come from a woman in her 30s with acute COVID-19.

CDR3 sequence: CASSQTGGLEQYF. In DNA form, the CDR3 reads TGTGCCAGCAGCCAAACAGGGGGCTTGGAGCAGTACTTC. The chain is built from TRBV7-9 and TRBJ2-7; 9 bases map to TRBD1. The V segment lost 5 bases and the J segment 7 bases; nucleotides outside the gene matches: 6. The CDR3 loop spans 13 amino acids. CDR1 and CDR2 from the germline V gene are SEHNR and FQNEAQ (reference sequence). The complete variable domain, with remaining parts taken from reference TRBV7-9 and TRBJ2-7, reads DTGVSQNPRHKITKRGQNVTFRCDPISEHNRLYWYRQTLGQGPEFLTYFQNEAQLEKSRLLSDRFSAERPKGSFSTLEIQRTEQGDSAMYLCASSQTGGLEQYFGPGTRLTVT.

The gene calls are TRBV25-1 and TRBJ2-5, with D possibly TRBD2 on 5 matching bases. The CDR3 totals 14 residues. The V end was cut by 4 bases, the J end by 3 bases, with 12 bases between. Germline values: CDR1 MGHDK, CDR2 SYGVNS. The CDR3 loop reads CASSGIGVKETQYF. The CDR3 nucleotides are TGTGCCAGCAGTGGAATCGGGGTAAAAGAGACCCAGTACTTC.

The chain links TRBV6-5 to TRBJ1-2; D gene uncertain. The CDR3 totals 14 residues. The germline V gene has CDR1 MNHEY and CDR2 SVGAGI. With 2 bases removed from V and 0 bases from J, the gap between germline ends came to 7 bases. The CDR3 DNA reads as TGTGCCAGCAGTTACGCGGGGTCTAACTATGGCTACACCTTC. Protein: CASSYAGSNYGYTF.

The chain has TRBV9 and TRBJ1-1; D might be TRBD1 (6 bases). This CDR3 region has 13 residues. Trimming took off 0 bases at V and 5 bases at J, with 8 bases between the two ends. Germline assignment: CDR1 SGDLS and CDR2 YYNGEE. CDR3 bases: TGTGCCAGCAGCGTAGTGAGGGGGACTGAAGCTTTCTTT. Residues: CASSVVRGTEAFF.

The V call is TRBV10-2, the J call TRBJ2-3, with 8 bases identical to TRBD2. The CDR3 totals 15 residues. V was clipped by 6 bases and J by 2 bases; unmatched bases: 7. Germline V gene sequence: CDR1 WSHSY, CDR2 SAAADI. The CDR3 protein is CASRVTGGDTDTQYF. The CDR3 DNA reads as TGCGCCAGCAGGGTAACCGGGGGGGACACAGATACGCAGTATTTT.

This chain connects TRBV27 to TRBJ1-6, with TRBD1 as a possible D gene (6 bases). CDR1 MNHEY and CDR2 SMNVEV come from the germline V gene (reference sequence). The CDR3 has 14 residues. V lost 4 bases, J lost 8 bases, and 12 bases lay in between. CDR3 loop: CASSWLGGDSPLHF. Written as DNA, the CDR3 is TGTGCCAGCAGTTGGTTAGGGGGAGATTCACCCCTCCACTTT.

Here the CDR3 reads CASKPGGKNSPLHF. CDR3 bases: TGTGCCAGCAAACCTGGCGGCAAAAATTCACCCCTCCACTTT. The chain combines TRBV28 with TRBJ1-6, with D hard to call. This CDR3 contains 14 residues. Germline V gene data show CDR1 as MDHEN and CDR2 as SYDVKM. With 7 bases removed from V and 7 bases from J, the gap between germline ends came to 14 bases.

The rearrangement links TRBV19 to TRBJ1-1, with D possibly matching TRBD1 (6 bases). The CDR3 runs 14 residues. Trimming pared 4 bases from V and 1 base from J, leaving 10 bases between. Germline loops: CDR1 LNHDA, CDR2 SQIVND (reference sequence). CDR3 sequence: CASSRTEANTEAFF. In DNA, the CDR3 is TGTGCCAGTAGTAGGACAGAAGCGAACACTGAAGCTTTCTTT.

This clone was detected a few times. This rearrangement joins TRBV4-1 to TRBJ2-7; D is undetermined. CDR1 is MGHRA, CDR2 YSYEKL, per germline. The length of the CDR3 is 13 residues. V lost 1 base, J lost 0 bases, and 4 bases lay in between. The DNA for the CDR3 is TGCGCCAGCAGCCAAGGGCCCTCCTACGAGCAGTACTTC. This translates into CASSQGPSYEQYF.

The chain uses TRBV24-1 and TRBJ2-7; tentative D call: TRBD2 (6 bases). CDR1 KGHDR and CDR2 SFDVKD come from the germline V gene. Trimming took 1 base from V and 4 from J, leaving 7 bases between them. This CDR3 contains 13 residues. The CDR3 spells CATSDFRGYEQYF. CDR3 nucleotide sequence: TGTGCCACCAGTGATTTTCGGGGGTACGAGCAGTACTTC.

The chain combines TRBV6-6 with TRBJ2-7; tentatively, D is TRBD1 (6 bases). V gave up 6 bases and J gave up 4 bases, with 10 bases separating them. Germline V gene data show CDR1 as MNHNY and CDR2 as SVGAGI (reference sequence). The CDR3 spans 12 residues. The CDR3 is CASSKTGYEQYF. In nucleotides, the CDR3 is TGTGCCAGCAGCAAAACAGGGTACGAGCAGTACTTC.

As regards this clone: An end of the junction does not agree with germline; a read error may underlie this. The rearrangement links TRBV7-9 to TRBJ2-1; possible D gene TRBD2, 6 bases. CDR1 and CDR2 from the germline V gene are SEHNR and FQNEAQ (reference sequence). CDR3 size: 15 residues. The CDR3 bases are TGTGCCAGCAGTTTAGTGGGAGGCCCCTACAATGAGCAGTTCTTC. Translating it yields CASSLVGGPYNEQFF.

The J gene is TRBJ2-2, the V gene TRBV11-2; 10 positions match TRBD1. V lost 4 bases and J lost 4; bases outside the gene matches: 3. The CDR3 consists of 15 residues. Per germline, CDR1 SGHAT and CDR2 FQNNGV. The CDR3 sequence: CASSYRTGGTGELFF. The CDR3 region has the DNA TGTGCCAGCAGCTACCGGACAGGGGGCACCGGGGAGCTGTTTTTT.

The chain couples TRBV9 to TRBJ2-1, with 7 bases matching TRBD1. The germline V gene encodes CDR1 SGDLS and CDR2 YYNGEE. This CDR3 is built from 14 residues. The V segment lost 2 bases and the J segment 9 bases; nucleotides outside the gene matches: 8. The CDR3 sequence: CASSVSLQGSEQFF. As DNA, the CDR3 is TGTGCCAGCAGCGTCTCGTTACAGGGGAGTGAGCAGTTCTTC.

The V call is TRBV9, the J call TRBJ1-1; no reliable D call. The CDR3 loop spans 15 amino acids. Trimming cost V 0 bases and J 4 bases, with 13 bases left between them. The germline CDR1 and CDR2 sequences are SGDLS and YYNGEE. As DNA, the CDR3 is TGTGCCAGCAGCGTAGCGGAGGCCAGGACCACTGAAGCTTTCTTT. It specifies CASSVAEARTTEAFF.

The chain carries TRBV1 and TRBJ2-7; TRBD2, the table's D call, was not compared with the DNA. TRBV1 has pseudogene status. The CDR3 covers 16 residues. The CDR3 nucleotides read TGCACCAGCAGCCAAGATCCGCGGGGGGAACACTACGAGCAGTACTTC. This sequence encodes CTSSQDPRGEHYEQYF.

The chain combines TRBV6-2 or TRBV6-3 with TRBJ2-2; TRBD2 aligns across 13 bases. The V and J ends lost 0 bases and 0 bases, in that order; junction bases with no gene match: 10. CDR1 is MNHEY and CDR2 is SVGEGT in the germline V gene. The CDR3 is 21 residues long. CDR3 region: CASSYSITGTSGNPNTGELFF. The CDR3 DNA sequence: TGTGCCAGCAGTTACTCAATAACGGGGACTAGCGGGAACCCGAACACCGGGGAGCTGTTTTTT.